The clone carrying this T cell receptor beta chain was recorded a few times. This sample is part of a study of CD8+ T cells in alopecia areata. Noted treatment: oral pan-JAK inhibitor, 5-10 mg twice daily. V was trimmed by 2 bases and J by 4 bases, leaving 8 bases between them. Per the germline V gene, CDR1 is MNHEY and CDR2 is SVGAGI. The CDR3 totals 13 residues. Investigators isolated RNA and reverse transcribed it into cDNA to act as the sequencing template. The protocol was immunoSEQ multiplex PCR, while the TCRdb copy is restricted to in-frame clones and leaves out a portion. The sample lists approximately 210,000 clones, roughly three fifths occurring once.

The clonotype comes from a human donor with alopecia areata. The specimen comprised CD4+ T cells sorted from blood, sampled between weeks 43 and 45, from a patient treated with tofacitinib. The chain is built from TRBV6-5 and TRBJ1-2; D remains ambiguous. CDR3 amino acids: CASSYDLLYGYTF. The CDR3 region has the DNA TGTGCCAGCAGTTACGACCTGCTCTATGGCTACACCTTC.